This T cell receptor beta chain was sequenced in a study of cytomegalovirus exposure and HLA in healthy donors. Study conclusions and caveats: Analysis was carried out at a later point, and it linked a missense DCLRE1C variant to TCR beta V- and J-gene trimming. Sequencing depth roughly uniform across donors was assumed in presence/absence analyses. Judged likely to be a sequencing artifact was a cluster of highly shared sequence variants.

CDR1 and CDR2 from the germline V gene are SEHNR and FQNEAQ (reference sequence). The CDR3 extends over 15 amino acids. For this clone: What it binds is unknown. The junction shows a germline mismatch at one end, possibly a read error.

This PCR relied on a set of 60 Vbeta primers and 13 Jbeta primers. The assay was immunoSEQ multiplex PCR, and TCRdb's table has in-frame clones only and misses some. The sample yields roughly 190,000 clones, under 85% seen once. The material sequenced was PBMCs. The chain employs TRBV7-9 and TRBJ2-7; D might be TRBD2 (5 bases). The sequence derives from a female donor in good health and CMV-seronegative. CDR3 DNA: TGTTCCAGCAGCACGGCGGGCGACACCCCCTACGAGCAGTACTTC. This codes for CSSSTAGDTPYEQYF.